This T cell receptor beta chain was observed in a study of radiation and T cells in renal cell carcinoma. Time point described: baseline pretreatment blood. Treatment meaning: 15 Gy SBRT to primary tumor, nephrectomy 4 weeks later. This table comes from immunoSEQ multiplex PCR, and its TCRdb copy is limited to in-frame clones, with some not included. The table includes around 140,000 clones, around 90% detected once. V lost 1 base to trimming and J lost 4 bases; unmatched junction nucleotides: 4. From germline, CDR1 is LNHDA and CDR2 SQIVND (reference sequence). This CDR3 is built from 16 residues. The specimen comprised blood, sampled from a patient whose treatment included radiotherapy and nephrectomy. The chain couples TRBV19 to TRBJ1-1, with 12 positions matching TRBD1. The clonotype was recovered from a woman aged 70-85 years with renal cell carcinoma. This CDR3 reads CASSIGGTGGITEAFF. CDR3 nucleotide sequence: TGTGCCAGTAGTATAGGGGGGACAGGGGGCATCACTGAAGCTTTCTTT.